A selection of T cell receptor beta chains follows, all from one sample in a study of shared clonotypes between healthy human individuals. Sequencing used immunoSEQ multiplex PCR; TCRdb keeps in-frame clones, though not all of them. The sample lists 300,000 to 350,000 clones, more than 60% seen once, with over 9.5% in the top ten. The sample taken for sequencing was memory CD4+ T cells sorted from blood. The receptors were sampled from a man between 25 and 39 years old in good health. Each CDR3 is given with its conserved first and last residue.

j_call: TRBJ2-7
v_call: TRBV28
cdr3_aa: CASSSQTRQGGSYEQYF

j_call: TRBJ2-1
v_call: TRBV29-1
cdr3_aa: CSVAHGGSGSYNEQFF

j_call: TRBJ2-3
v_call: TRBV7-9
cdr3_aa: CASRFRGLAGEDTQYF

j_call: TRBJ2-4
v_call: TRBV29-1
cdr3_aa: CSVTGGNIQYF

j_call: TRBJ2-2
v_call: TRBV10-1
cdr3_aa: CASRGGQGSLFF

j_call: TRBJ2-1
v_call: TRBV2
cdr3_aa: CASSAALAGLNEQFF

j_call: TRBJ2-5
v_call: TRBV7-3
cdr3_aa: CASSLMGRETQYF

j_call: TRBJ1-2
v_call: TRBV27
cdr3_aa: CASSLGGLPYGYTF

j_call: TRBJ2-6
v_call: TRBV19
cdr3_aa: CATQGRGLAGANVLTF

j_call: TRBJ2-3
v_call: TRBV6-6
cdr3_aa: CASREEGDTQYF

j_call: TRBJ2-7
v_call: TRBV7-9
cdr3_aa: CASQRETFNYEQYF

j_call: TRBJ2-7
v_call: TRBV4-2
cdr3_aa: CASSRTGREGSYEQYF

j_call: TRBJ1-1
v_call: TRBV4-1
cdr3_aa: CASSQAQMNTEAFF

j_call: TRBJ2-2
v_call: TRBV29-1
cdr3_aa: CSVIGRKNTGELFF

j_call: TRBJ1-2
v_call: TRBV5-1
cdr3_aa: CASSLGGQGGYGYTF

j_call: TRBJ2-7
v_call: TRBV19
cdr3_aa: CASSPRPSYEQYF

j_call: TRBJ2-7
v_call: TRBV7-8
cdr3_aa: CASSAGRQGVSYEQYF

j_call: TRBJ2-2
v_call: TRBV4-1
cdr3_aa: CASSQDHLAGGPIGELFF

j_call: TRBJ2-1
v_call: TRBV9
cdr3_aa: CASSRGGTINEQFF

j_call: TRBJ1-4
v_call: TRBV5-1
cdr3_aa: CASSSQQGKLFF

j_call: TRBJ2-1
v_call: TRBV18
cdr3_aa: CASSPVVAGSRGEQFF

j_call: TRBJ2-5
v_call: TRBV7-3
cdr3_aa: CASSLLGGSLETQYF

j_call: TRBJ2-1
v_call: TRBV7-2
cdr3_aa: CASSFPGQDISYNEQFF

j_call: TRBJ2-7
v_call: TRBV27
cdr3_aa: CASSGSITYEQYF

j_call: TRBJ2-7
v_call: TRBV7-8
cdr3_aa: CASSLRGIDEQYF

j_call: TRBJ2-7
v_call: TRBV5-4
cdr3_aa: CASSFDGGFYEQYF

j_call: TRBJ2-5
v_call: TRBV18
cdr3_aa: CASSSYGTVQETQYF

j_call: TRBJ2-1
v_call: TRBV2
cdr3_aa: CASREALYNEQFF

j_call: TRBJ1-2
v_call: TRBV19
cdr3_aa: CASSGASGYGYTF

j_call: TRBJ2-7
v_call: TRBV6-5
cdr3_aa: CASKKGAHYEQYF

j_call: TRBJ2-5
v_call: TRBV7-9
cdr3_aa: CASSLRESETQYF

j_call: TRBJ2-7
v_call: TRBV5-6
cdr3_aa: CASSSRGFDEQYF

j_call: TRBJ2-4
v_call: TRBV6-1
cdr3_aa: CASTRDVIQYF

j_call: TRBJ2-3
v_call: TRBV6-1
cdr3_aa: CASSAGAGRGHTDTQYF